This T cell receptor (beta chain) appears in the sequencing data of a study of blood T cells in healthy people across ages (dated by TCRdb to about 2015). About the study as a whole: In model experiments, roughly one uniquely barcoded TCR beta cDNA molecule per two T cells was captured by template switching. The study measured age-related changes in TCR beta repertoire diversity using deep sequencing normalized with unique cDNA molecular identifiers. Four age groups were formed from the donors: young (average roughly 15 years), middle-aged (around 41), aged (roughly 58) and long-lived (82). To avoid experimental bias, donors of different ages were spread randomly across the sequencing lanes. Using the same blood draw, the study looked at two additional independent replicas of 1 million unique cDNA reads for two donors, one aged 18 to 30 and the other aged 80 or older.

This clonotype has just one count. Its antigen specificity is not known. Nothing much larger sits one base from this clone, and base qualities are not available. The junction shows trimming of 5 bases on V and 2 bases on J, plus 14 bases between the germline ends. The germline V gene (reference sequence) sets CDR1 to MNHEY and CDR2 to SMNVEV. Its CDR3 holds 15 amino acids, cysteine through phenylalanine. Of the read, only the CDR3 DNA is kept; its 45 bases are in frame from base 1. Systemically healthy Caucasian individuals from Russia, approximately 39 in total and aged about 6 to 90 years, were included as donors. Roughly 9 milliliters of peripheral blood were drawn from each donor into EDTA-treated Vacutainer tubes. Ficoll-Paque density-gradient centrifugation was used to isolate PBMCs, with at least 6.5 million per sample. Total RNA, at least 6 micrograms per sample, was extracted from PBMCs with Trizol reagent. For every donor, an aliquot of PBMCs went through flow cytometry to measure the percentages of naive CD45RAhigh/CD27high T cells.

Study-level results and caveats: Since profiling was done on bulk unsorted PBMCs, naive and antigen-experienced compartments could not be conclusively compared. Because the CMV infection status of the donors was unknown, age-related changes in expanded clonotypes may potentially have been confounded. Total diversity estimates from one million sequenced T cells were considered lower bounds and underestimates. The percentage of naive T cells measured by flow cytometry correlated strongly with observed TCR beta diversity. As age increased, observed TCR beta diversity per million T cells dropped in a roughly linear way, and a significant reduction was already evident by age approximately 40. The long-lived group showed more naive CD4+ T cells, fewer expanded clones and increased TCR diversity than the aged group, suggesting age selection.

The library was obtained by 5' RACE. Sequencing was carried out with an Illumina HiSeq 2500. A second PCR of roughly 7 to 11 cycles was performed with a sample-barcoded 5' primer and a J-beta primer mix. Each TCR beta cDNA molecule received a unique molecular identifier from a template-switch 5' adaptor carrying 12 random nucleotides. Each sample yielded at least 2.5 million CDR3-containing paired-end reads. All of the RNA was converted into first-strand cDNA using the Mint cDNA synthesis kit, with a TRBC-specific oligonucleotide serving as the primer. After uracil-DNA glycosylase treatment, a first 18-cycle PCR used universal primers M1SS and BC2_uni_R on all cDNA. The study's own analysis went as follows. Each sample was normalized by randomly selecting 1 million high-quality reads, each carrying a distinct molecular identifier. Instead of being binned into consensus sequences, reads that shared molecular identifiers were thrown out. MiTCR, run with a Q25 quality threshold and the strictest error-elimination algorithm, handled CDR3 identification, clonotype clustering and error correction. A nonparametric unseen species model with Euler transformation was used to estimate lower-bound total TCR beta diversity. TCRdb reanalyzed the raw reads on its own, using fastp at Q25 for trimming and MiXCR for clone calling, and kept in-frame beta chains. Records with the same CDR3 protein are collapsed into one entry carrying the most frequent genes and DNA. The V and J calls, along with clone size, are taken from TCRdb and not from the paper's own processing. This sample comprises around 1,100,000 distinct CDR3 sequences, about two fifths of them detected only once. The ten largest clonotypes hold under 15% of the sample.

The sequenced material came from blood. Rearrangement joined TRBV27 to TRBJ2-3, with TRBD2 as a weak D call on 6 bases. The sequence came from a man aged 18 to 30 in good health. The nucleotide sequence reads TGTGCCAGCAGTCCCCTAGCGTCGACCACAGATACGCAGTATTTT. This sequence encodes CASSPLASTTDTQYF.